A few counts support the clone carrying this T cell receptor (beta chain). The antigen remains undetermined. This sample stems from a study of blood T cells in healthy people across ages. Overall study findings and caveats: Among long-lived donors, naive CD4+ cells were more numerous and diversity higher than in aged donors.

V lost 0 bases and J 1 base, leaving 10 bases between the germline ends. The germline V gene has CDR1 MNHNS and CDR2 SASEGT. The CDR3 loop spans 17 amino acids. Next came a second PCR, run for about 6 to 11 cycles, which used a sample-barcoded 5' primer along with a J-beta primer mix. Each cDNA molecule was tagged by a template-switch adaptor with 12 random nucleotides. No fewer than 3 million CDR3-containing paired-end reads came from each sample. TCRdb ran MiXCR on the 5' RACE reads and lists one entry per CDR3 protein. The top ten clones hold over 20% of a sample with around 970,000 distinct CDR3 sequences, around 54% of them seen once.

J is TRBJ1-6 and V is TRBV6-1; perhaps TRBD1 as D (6 bases). The origin of this receptor is a woman aged 55-70 years in good health. The sample taken for sequencing was blood. The DNA for the CDR3 is TGTGCCAGCAGTGAAGCTCCCAGGGGTTCCTATAATTCACCCCTCCACTTT. Encoded protein: CASSEAPRGSYNSPLHF.